A single sample is the source of the 21 T cell receptor beta chains below, sequenced in a study of memory CD4+ T cells and cytomegalovirus serostatus. Sequencing used immunoSEQ multiplex PCR; TCRdb keeps in-frame clones, though not all of them. The sample holds about 56,000 clones, more than 75% seen once. Single viable CD3+CD4+CD8-CD45RO+ cells were sorted as the memory CD4+ T cells. Sequences were obtained from memory CD4+ T cells from blood. These receptors came from an adult in good health and CMV-seronegative.

This clone was detected only a few times. The gene calls are TRBV30 and TRBJ1-4, with D possibly matching TRBD1 (5 bases). This CDR3 region has 14 residues. V was shortened by 0 bases and J by 4 bases, with 9 bases between the two germline ends. The germline gives CDR1 GTSNPN, CDR2 SVGIG (reference sequence). CDR3 loop: CAWSVNQGNEKLFF. As DNA, the CDR3 is TGTGCCTGGAGTGTAAATCAGGGTAATGAAAAACTGTTTTTT.

CDR3 coding DNA: TGTGCCAGCAGCCGCCCAGTCAACACTGAAGCTTTCTTT. Encoded protein: CASSRPVNTEAFF. This rearrangement joins TRBV5-6 to TRBJ1-1; the D is unclear. The ends were cut back, 4 bases at V and 2 bases at J, with 9 bases in the middle. Per the germline V gene, CDR1 is SGHDT and CDR2 is YYEEEE. The CDR3 spans 13 residues. Variable domain in full (rest from reference TRBV5-6 and TRBJ1-1): DAGVTQSPTHLIKTRGQQVTLRCSPKSGHDTVSWYQQALGQGPQFIFQYYEEEERQRGNFPDRFSGHQFPNYSSELNVNALLLGDSALYLCASSRPVNTEAFFGQGTRLTVV.

The chain recombines TRBV12-5 with TRBJ1-5; D might be TRBD1 (5 bases). V was pared by 3 bases and J by 3 bases, with 15 bases between. Germline V gene data show CDR1 as LGHNT and CDR2 as FRNRAP. This CDR3 spans 16 amino acids. This CDR3 reads CASGFLDIEDNQPQHF. As DNA, the CDR3 is TGTGCTAGTGGTTTCCTGGACATCGAGGACAATCAGCCCCAGCATTTT.

This chain uses TRBV7-2 with TRBJ2-7, with 10 bases that match TRBD2. V shed 5 bases, J shed 6 bases, and the junction held 13 bases outside the gene matches. Germline lookup yields CDR1 SGHTA and CDR2 FQGNSA. This CDR3 comprises 16 residues. The chain's CDR3 is CASSLKRGGGASEQYF. In nucleotides, the CDR3 is TGTGCCAGCAGCCTAAAGCGGGGGGGCGGTGCCAGCGAGCAGTACTTC. Based on the CDR3 plus reference TRBV7-2 and TRBJ2-7, the full variable domain is GAGVSQSPSNKVTEKGKDVELRCDPISGHTALYWYRQSLGQGLEFLIYFQGNSAPDKSGLPSDRFSAERTGGSVSTLTIQRTQQEDSAVYLCASSLKRGGGASEQYFGPGTRLTVT.

The chain uses TRBV5-4 and TRBJ1-2; D is perhaps TRBD1 (5 bases). V was clipped by 5 bases and J by 5 bases, with 16 bases between them. The CDR3 covers 14 residues. Germline V gene sequence: CDR1 SGHNT, CDR2 YYREEE (reference sequence). CDR3 region: CASRRAGETYGYTF. The CDR3 nucleotides read TGTGCCAGCAGAAGAGCGGGGGAAACTTATGGCTACACCTTC.

V and J are TRBV6-5 and TRBJ1-2; D is unclear. Germline V gene sequence: CDR1 MNHEY, CDR2 SVGAGI. V lost 0 bases, J lost 7 bases, and 3 bases lay in between. This CDR3 has 11 residues. The CDR3 protein is CASSYSSGYTF. CDR3 in DNA: TGTGCCAGCAGTTACTCGAGTGGCTACACCTTC.

The chain carries TRBV2 and TRBJ2-7; 9 positions agree with TRBD1. With 8 bases clipped from V and 0 bases from J, the junction kept 5 bases outside the gene matches. Per the germline V gene, CDR1 is SNHLY and CDR2 is FYNNEI. The CDR3 is made up of 14 amino acids. The CDR3 DNA follows: TGTGCCAGCTCCGGGACAGGGCCCTCCTACGAGCAGTACTTC. This translates into CASSGTGPSYEQYF.

The rearrangement joins TRBV15 to TRBJ2-3; no clear D gene. The V end was cut by 1 base, the J end by 2 bases, with 10 bases between. This CDR3 region has 15 residues. CDR1 LNHNV and CDR2 YYDKDF come from the germline V gene (reference sequence). CDR3 nucleotide sequence: TGTGCCACCAGCAGAGGGGTGCAGCTCACAGATACGCAGTATTTT. It codes for CATSRGVQLTDTQYF.

The chain recombines TRBV5-1 with TRBJ1-5; D call uncertain. Trimming cost V 0 bases and J 2 bases, with 9 bases left between them. This CDR3 comprises 15 residues. The germline gives CDR1 SGHRS, CDR2 YFSETQ. The CDR3 reads CASSLGVGGNQPQHF. In DNA form, the CDR3 reads TGCGCCAGCAGCTTGGGAGTCGGGGGCAATCAGCCCCAGCATTTT.

The chain recombines TRBV10-3 with TRBJ1-5; D call uncertain. CDR3 length equals 13 residues. The V end was cut by 3 bases, the J end by 5 bases, with 8 bases between. Germline CDR1 and CDR2: ENHRY and SYGVKD. CDR3 region: CAISDGRDQPQHF. The CDR3 nucleotides read TGTGCCATCAGTGATGGGAGGGATCAGCCCCAGCATTTT.

The chain recombines TRBV10-3 with TRBJ1-1; 7 nucleotides line up with TRBD1. This CDR3 has 16 residues. After removal of 3 bases from V and 1 base from J, the junction contained 8 bases not matched to a gene. CDR1 is ENHRY, CDR2 SYGVKD, per germline. The CDR3 spells CAISDARGAANTEAFF. The CDR3 DNA sequence: TGTGCCATCAGTGACGCCAGGGGGGCCGCGAACACTGAAGCTTTCTTT.

This clone appeared once. The V call is TRBV28, the J call TRBJ2-5; D may be TRBD1 (5 bases). The CDR3 runs 15 residues. Trimming pared 2 bases from V and 7 bases from J, leaving 17 bases between. CDR1 and CDR2 (germline): MDHEN, SYDVKM. The CDR3: CASSLSPLTARTQYF. The DNA of the CDR3 is TGTGCCAGCAGTTTAAGTCCTTTGACAGCTCGGACCCAGTACTTC.

This clone was seen a single time. The rearrangement links TRBV29-1 to TRBJ1-2; D uncertain. V lost 8 bases and J 3 bases, leaving 13 bases between the germline ends. There are 12 residues in the CDR3. CDR1 is SQVTM and CDR2 is ANQGSEA in the germline V gene. In DNA form, the CDR3 reads TGCAGCACCGGGCCATCGGACTATGGCTACACCTTC. This encodes CSTGPSDYGYTF.

The rearrangement links TRBV18 to TRBJ2-3; D may correspond to TRBD1 or TRBD2 (6 bases each). The CDR3 has 16 amino acids. The germline gives CDR1 KGHSH, CDR2 LQKENI. The V end lost 2 bases, the J end lost 0 bases, and 12 bases lay between the germline ends. The CDR3: CASSPRGGGSTDTQYF. CDR3 nucleotide sequence: TGTGCCAGCTCACCAAGAGGGGGAGGCAGCACAGATACGCAGTATTTT.

The rearrangement uses TRBV7-9 and TRBJ1-3; 8 bases match TRBD1. This CDR3 spans 16 amino acids. CDR1 SEHNR and CDR2 FQNEAQ come from the germline V gene (reference sequence). J lost 4 bases, V lost 2 bases, and 7 bases had no gene match. CDR3 amino acids: CASSLLLDREGNTIYF. Written as DNA, the CDR3 is TGTGCCAGCAGCTTACTCCTGGACAGGGAGGGAAACACCATATATTTT.

This clone was detected only once. The chain has TRBV6-5 and TRBJ1-2, with 8 bases matching TRBD1. The CDR3 spans 15 residues. Per the germline V gene, CDR1 is MNHEY and CDR2 is SVGAGI. V was pared by 0 bases and J by 4 bases, with 4 bases of the junction left unmatched. The DNA of the CDR3 is TGTGCCAGCAGTTACTCGGGGACAGGCCCCTATGGCTACACCTTC. This translates into CASSYSGTGPYGYTF.

The J gene is TRBJ2-5, the V gene TRBV4-3, with D unclear. V lost 0 bases and J 5 bases, leaving 7 bases between the germline ends. CDR3 length: 13 residues. The V gene's germline CDR1 is LGHNA and CDR2 YSLEER. In nucleotides, the CDR3 is TGCGCCAGCAGCCAAGATCACGGGGAGACCCAGTACTTC. Encoded protein: CASSQDHGETQYF.

The V and J genes are TRBV7-6 and TRBJ2-7; the match to TRBD2 covers 12 bases. After removal of 2 bases from V and 7 bases from J, the junction contained 9 bases not matched to a gene. The germline V gene encodes CDR1 SGHVS and CDR2 FNYEAQ. This CDR3 spans 16 amino acids. The CDR3 DNA reads TGTGCCAGCAGCTTAATGTCTAGCGGGGGGGCTTGGGAGCAGTACTTC. Encoded protein: CASSLMSSGGAWEQYF. The full variable domain, rest sourced from reference TRBV7-6 and TRBJ2-7, is GAGVSQSPRYKVTKRGQDVALRCDPISGHVSLYWYRQALGQGPEFLTYFNYEAQQDKSGLPNDRFSAERPEGSISTLTIQRTEQRDSAMYRCASSLMSSGGAWEQYFGPGTRLTVT.

V gene TRBV5-4 combines with J gene TRBJ2-1; D remains unclear. This CDR3 is 13 amino acids long. V gave up 1 base and J gave up 6 bases, with 8 bases separating them. Germline loops: CDR1 SGHNT, CDR2 YYREEE (reference sequence). The CDR3 sequence is CASSLRTSNEQFF. The CDR3 DNA reads as TGTGCCAGCAGCTTGAGGACCTCCAATGAGCAGTTCTTC.

This chain joins TRBV5-6 and TRBJ1-3, with a tentative D call TRBD1 (5 bases). The length of the CDR3 is 15 residues. V dropped 3 bases and J dropped 0 bases, with 10 bases sitting between them. Germline V gene data show CDR1 as SGHDT and CDR2 as YYEEEE. The CDR3 nucleotides are TGTGCCAGCAGCTCGAGGGGAGGCTCTGGAAACACCATATATTTT. The encoded protein is CASSSRGGSGNTIYF.

This clone came up a few times. J is TRBJ2-7 and V is TRBV10-3; the match to TRBD1 covers 11 bases. J was trimmed by 9 bases and V by 4 bases; bases with no gene match: 5. Germline CDR1 ENHRY, CDR2 SYGVKD. The CDR3 is 13 residues long. The DNA for the CDR3 is TGTGCCATCAGTGGGACAGGGGGCGAGAGGCAGTACTTC. Amino acid sequence: CAISGTGGERQYF.